These 7 T cell receptor beta chains were sequenced from one sample in a study of response to subunit inactivated influenza vaccine. TCRdb redid the calling of the RT-PCR reads with MiXCR, one entry per CDR3 protein. The table shows more than 400,000 distinct CDR3 sequences, with about 10% occurring only once. The starting material was PBMCs from blood, obtained 45 days after vaccination. These receptors all come from a man aged 50 to 60 who received an inactivated influenza vaccine.

The V gene is TRBV10-2, the J gene TRBJ1-1, with no clear D. V was shortened by 6 bases and J by 0 bases, with 14 bases between the two germline ends. Germline V gives CDR1 WSHSY, CDR2 SAAADI. CDR3 size: 15 residues. For the CDR3, the DNA is TGCGCCAGCAGGGAGGTGTGGCGGTTGAACACTGAAGCTTTCTTT. It codes for CASREVWRLNTEAFF.

The table lists this clonotype with many counts. V usage is TRBV5-6 and J usage is TRBJ1-4; D perhaps matches TRBD1 (6 bases). The CDR3 is 19 residues long. Germline V gives CDR1 SGHDT, CDR2 YYEEEE. V dropped 3 bases and J dropped 6 bases, with 27 bases sitting between them. CDR3 nucleotide sequence: TGTGCCAGCAGCTCCCTTAGGGTTACAGGGCGAATCCCCGATGAAAAACTGTTTTTT. Its translation is CASSSLRVTGRIPDEKLFF.

The chain joins TRBV12-3 or TRBV12-4 to TRBJ1-6; 7 positions agree with TRBD1. The length of the CDR3 is 16 residues. V lost 2 bases, J lost 7 bases, and 8 bases stayed unmatched. The CDR3 sequence is CASSLSSQGGNSPLHF. The DNA of the CDR3 is TGTGCCAGCAGTTTATCCTCCCAGGGGGGGAATTCACCCCTCCACTTT.

The chain has TRBV7-8 and TRBJ2-3, with D unresolved. Germline V lookup: CDR1 SGHVS, CDR2 FQNEAQ. The CDR3 is made up of 14 amino acids. V was shortened by 1 base and J by 4 bases, with 9 bases between the two germline ends. The CDR3 nucleotides are TGTGCCAGCAGCTTAGTTGGCATACCAGATACGCAGTATTTT. Translating it yields CASSLVGIPDTQYF.

This clonotype was picked up a small number of times. The V call is TRBV29-1, the J call TRBJ2-3; no clear D. V was clipped by 5 bases and J by 3 bases, with 9 bases between them. Germline V gene lookup returns CDR1 SQVTM and CDR2 ANQGSEA. The CDR3 loop spans 12 amino acids. The CDR3 nucleotides read TGCAGCGTTCCCCGACGGACAGATACGCAGTATTTT. It is translated as CSVPRRTDTQYF.

The V gene is TRBV20-1, the J gene TRBJ2-2; D may be TRBD2 (7 bases). The V end was cut by 2 bases, the J end by 7 bases, with 11 bases between. CDR3 length equals 13 residues. Germline loops: CDR1 DFQATT, CDR2 SNEGSKA (reference sequence). CDR3 region: CSARRGGFGELFF. CDR3 nucleotide sequence: TGCAGTGCTAGAAGGGGGGGGTTCGGGGAGCTGTTTTTT.

In this sample, this clonotype turned up a few times. CDR3 coding DNA: TGTGCCAGCAGGCCGATCGTAGGACAGGGTACGTTGAGCTCCTACAATGAGCAGTTCTTC. This codes for CASRPIVGQGTLSSYNEQFF. This chain connects TRBV12-3 or TRBV12-4 to TRBJ2-1; 8 bases line up with TRBD1. The ends lost 6 bases at V and 0 bases at J; junction bases unmatched: 19. The length of the CDR3 is 20 residues.